The clone carrying this T cell receptor beta chain was picked up a small number of times. This specimen belongs to a study of regulatory T cells in long-lasting Graves disease. Time point specified: newly diagnosed GD, antithyroid drugs for less than 3 months. PBMC-extracted RNA yielded the TCR library. EDTA tubes received about 9.3 milliliters of collected peripheral blood. Both iRepertoire HTBI primers and Arm-PCR of CDR3 regions were used to build the TCR beta libraries. TCRdb recomputed calls from the multiplex PCR reads with MiXCR, one row per CDR3 protein. The sample carries 500,000 or so distinct CDR3 sequences, 14% recorded once. These data were also reused for a study on T cells in Graves' hyperthyroidism and ophthalmopathy. That study adds: First-round RT-PCR targeting the TCR CDR3 was performed with the HTBI primer set. The blood repertoire included most of the expanded thyroid clonotypes above 0.001.

Source: peripheral blood mononuclear cells (PBMCs), taken at new diagnosis, from a patient treated with antithyroid drugs. This TCR was sampled from a woman in her 50s with Graves disease.

The CDR3 DNA is TGCGCCAGCAGTGACCCAGATAGCGGGTTCAACGATTACGAGCAGTACTTC. This gives the protein CASSDPDSGFNDYEQYF. V usage is TRBV10-2 and J usage is TRBJ2-7, with 7 bases matching TRBD2. The germline CDR1 and CDR2 sequences are WSHSY and SAAADI. V lost 3 bases and J lost 4; bases outside the gene matches: 15. The CDR3 is 17 amino acids.